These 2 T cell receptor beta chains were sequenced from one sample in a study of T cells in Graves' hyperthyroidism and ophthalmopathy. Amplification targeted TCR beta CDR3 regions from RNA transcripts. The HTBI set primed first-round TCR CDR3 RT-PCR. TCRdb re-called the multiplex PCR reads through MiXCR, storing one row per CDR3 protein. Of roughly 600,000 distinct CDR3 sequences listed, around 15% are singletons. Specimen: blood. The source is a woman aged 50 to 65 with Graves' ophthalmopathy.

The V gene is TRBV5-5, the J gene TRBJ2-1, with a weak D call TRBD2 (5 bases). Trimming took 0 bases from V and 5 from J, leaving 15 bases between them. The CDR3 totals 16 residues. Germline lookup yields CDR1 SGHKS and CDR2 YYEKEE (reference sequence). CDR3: CASSLALARTNNEQFF. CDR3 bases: TGTGCCAGCAGCTTGGCCTTAGCGAGAACTAACAATGAGCAGTTCTTC.

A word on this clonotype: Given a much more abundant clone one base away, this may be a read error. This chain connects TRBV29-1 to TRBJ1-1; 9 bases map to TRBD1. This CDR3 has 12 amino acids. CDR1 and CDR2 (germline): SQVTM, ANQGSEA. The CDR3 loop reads CGVAPGQGGAFF. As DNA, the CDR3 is TGCGGCGTTGCCCCGGGACAGGGTGGAGCTTTCTTT.